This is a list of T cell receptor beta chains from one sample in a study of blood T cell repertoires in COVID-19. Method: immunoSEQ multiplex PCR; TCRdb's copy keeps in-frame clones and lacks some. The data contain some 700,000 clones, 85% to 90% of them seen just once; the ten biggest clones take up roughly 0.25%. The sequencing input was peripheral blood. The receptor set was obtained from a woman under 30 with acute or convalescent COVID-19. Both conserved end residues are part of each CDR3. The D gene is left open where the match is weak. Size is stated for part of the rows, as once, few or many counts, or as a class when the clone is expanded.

cdr3_nt: TGTGCCATCAGTTCCCGACAGGGCACCTACGAGCAGTACTTC
cdr3_aa: CAISSRQGTYEQYF
d_call: TRBD1
clone_size: -
v_call: TRBV10-3
j_call: TRBJ2-7

cdr3_nt: TGTGCCAGCAGCTTAAACCAGGGTTTGGAAAAACTGTTTTTT
cdr3_aa: CASSLNQGLEKLFF
d_call: -
clone_size: -
v_call: TRBV7-8
j_call: TRBJ1-4

cdr3_nt: TGTGCCATCCCCACGGACAGGGTCGACACCGGGGAGCTGTTTTTT
cdr3_aa: CAIPTDRVDTGELFF
d_call: TRBD1
clone_size: once
v_call: TRBV5-8
j_call: TRBJ2-2

cdr3_nt: TGTGCCAGCAGTTACCCGGCAGGTGGGACTAGCACAGATACGCAGTATTTT
cdr3_aa: CASSYPAGGTSTDTQYF
d_call: -
clone_size: -
v_call: TRBV6-2/TRBV6-3
j_call: TRBJ2-3

cdr3_nt: TGTGCCAGCGGGAGGACAGGCGGAGAGCAGTACTTC
cdr3_aa: CASGRTGGEQYF
d_call: -
clone_size: -
v_call: TRBV12-3/TRBV12-4
j_call: TRBJ2-7

cdr3_nt: TGTGCCAGCAGCAGGGGACAGGGGAGTAAACAGCCCCAGCATTTT
cdr3_aa: CASSRGQGSKQPQHF
d_call: TRBD1
clone_size: -
v_call: TRBV9
j_call: TRBJ1-5

cdr3_nt: TGTGCCAGCAGCCAAGGCTCGGACTTCCAAGAGACCCAGTACTTC
cdr3_aa: CASSQGSDFQETQYF
d_call: -
clone_size: -
v_call: TRBV4-2
j_call: TRBJ2-5

cdr3_nt: TGTGCCAGCAGCCCATACAGGGATAAGCAGTACTTC
cdr3_aa: CASSPYRDKQYF
d_call: -
clone_size: -
v_call: TRBV13
j_call: TRBJ2-7

cdr3_nt: TGTGCCAGCAGCACCCCCGGGACAGGGTTTAATCCTAATGAAAAACTGTTTTTT
cdr3_aa: CASSTPGTGFNPNEKLFF
d_call: TRBD1
clone_size: -
v_call: TRBV28
j_call: TRBJ1-4

cdr3_nt: TGTGCCAGCAGCTTGAGCGCGGCCAGATCCTACAATGAGCAGTTCTTC
cdr3_aa: CASSLSAARSYNEQFF
d_call: -
clone_size: -
v_call: TRBV7-3
j_call: TRBJ2-1

cdr3_nt: TGTGCCAGCAGCTTTCTACCACAGGGGACTCGGGAGACCCAGTACTTC
cdr3_aa: CASSFLPQGTRETQYF
d_call: -
clone_size: -
v_call: TRBV5-4
j_call: TRBJ2-5

cdr3_nt: TGTGCCTGGATTACCGGGACTAGCGGGAATGAGCAGTTCTTC
cdr3_aa: CAWITGTSGNEQFF
d_call: TRBD2
clone_size: -
v_call: TRBV30
j_call: TRBJ2-1

cdr3_nt: TGCAGTGCTAGGACAGGGTCCGGCTACACCTTC
cdr3_aa: CSARTGSGYTF
d_call: TRBD1
clone_size: -
v_call: TRBV20-1
j_call: TRBJ1-2

cdr3_nt: TGTGCCAGCAGGACAGTAGGATTGAACACTGAAGCTTTCTTT
cdr3_aa: CASRTVGLNTEAFF
d_call: -
clone_size: once
v_call: TRBV5-4
j_call: TRBJ1-1

cdr3_nt: TGTGCCACCGACGGGACACCCAAGTGGGACATTCAGTACTTC
cdr3_aa: CATDGTPKWDIQYF
d_call: -
clone_size: -
v_call: TRBV24-1
j_call: TRBJ2-4

cdr3_nt: TGTGCCAGTAGTACGCGACAGGGTTGGGGACTGTTTTTT
cdr3_aa: CASSTRQGWGLFF
d_call: TRBD1
clone_size: -
v_call: TRBV19
j_call: TRBJ1-4

cdr3_nt: TGTGCCAGCAGTTACGGACAGACTTCCTACGAGCAGTACTTC
cdr3_aa: CASSYGQTSYEQYF
d_call: -
clone_size: -
v_call: TRBV5-6
j_call: TRBJ2-7

cdr3_nt: TGTGCCAGCAGTTACGGGACAGGGTATGGCTACACCTTC
cdr3_aa: CASSYGTGYGYTF
d_call: TRBD1
clone_size: -
v_call: TRBV12-3/TRBV12-4
j_call: TRBJ1-2

cdr3_nt: TGCGCCACCCCCGGAACTAGCGGGGGGGCTTCGTACCAAGAGACCCAGTACTTC
cdr3_aa: CATPGTSGGASYQETQYF
d_call: TRBD2
clone_size: -
v_call: TRBV10-1
j_call: TRBJ2-5

cdr3_nt: TGTGCCAGCAGCCAAGACCAAAGACAGTACGAGGGCTACACCTTC
cdr3_aa: CASSQDQRQYEGYTF
d_call: -
clone_size: -
v_call: TRBV3-1/TRBV3-2
j_call: TRBJ1-2

cdr3_nt: TGTGCCAGCAGCTTAGATGGGGGCCACTACTACGAGCAGTACTTC
cdr3_aa: CASSLDGGHYYEQYF
d_call: -
clone_size: -
v_call: TRBV9
j_call: TRBJ2-7

cdr3_nt: TGTGCCAGCAGCTTGAACACCCCGGGGTCAGCGTATGGCTACACCTTC
cdr3_aa: CASSLNTPGSAYGYTF
d_call: -
clone_size: -
v_call: TRBV7-2
j_call: TRBJ1-2

cdr3_nt: TGCAGTGCGAGTAAGACGGGACAGGGGGGCAATCAGCCCCAGCATTTT
cdr3_aa: CSASKTGQGGNQPQHF
d_call: TRBD1
clone_size: -
v_call: TRBV20-1
j_call: TRBJ1-5

cdr3_nt: TGTGCCAGCAGTTACGTTCCGGACTCACGGCCTGGAAACACCATATATTTT
cdr3_aa: CASSYVPDSRPGNTIYF
d_call: -
clone_size: few
v_call: TRBV6-2/TRBV6-3
j_call: TRBJ1-3

cdr3_nt: TGCACCACAAAGGGGCAGGGCAACTATGGCTACACCTTC
cdr3_aa: CTTKGQGNYGYTF
d_call: -
clone_size: -
v_call: TRBV29-1
j_call: TRBJ1-2

cdr3_nt: TGTGCCACCAGTGATTTGCTCCATGGGGTTAGGGGTAACTATGGCTACACCTTC
cdr3_aa: CATSDLLHGVRGNYGYTF
d_call: -
clone_size: -
v_call: TRBV24-1
j_call: TRBJ1-2

cdr3_nt: TGTGCCATCAGGGGGACAGGGTTGTCGGTGGACTATGGCTACACCTTC
cdr3_aa: CAIRGTGLSVDYGYTF
d_call: TRBD1
clone_size: -
v_call: TRBV10-3
j_call: TRBJ1-2

cdr3_nt: TGTGCCTGGAGTACCGGGACAGGGGTTTTCACTGAAGCTTTCTTT
cdr3_aa: CAWSTGTGVFTEAFF
d_call: TRBD1
clone_size: -
v_call: TRBV30
j_call: TRBJ1-1

cdr3_nt: TGTGCCAGCAGCCGGGGGACAGGGATGTGGTCTGGGGCCAACGTCCTGACTTTC
cdr3_aa: CASSRGTGMWSGANVLTF
d_call: TRBD1
clone_size: -
v_call: TRBV3-1/TRBV3-2
j_call: TRBJ2-6

cdr3_nt: TGTGCCAGCACCCTTTACGGCTCTGGGGCCAACGTCCTGACTTTC
cdr3_aa: CASTLYGSGANVLTF
d_call: -
clone_size: once
v_call: TRBV6-5
j_call: TRBJ2-6